The source of this T cell receptor (beta chain) is a study of blood T cell repertoires in COVID-19. As for the study in general: The cDNA or gDNA used as material had been derived from T cells, B-cell-depleted T cells, or PBMCs.

Trimming at V came to 6 bases and at J to 0 bases, leaving 10 bases not matched to a gene. Per the germline V gene, CDR1 is SNHLY and CDR2 is FYNNEI. This CDR3 is 19 amino acids long. The method was immunoSEQ multiplex PCR; TCRdb's version includes in-frame clones alone and lacks a portion of them. In the table there are 30,000 to 40,000 clones, roughly 84% of which are singletons. Source material: peripheral blood. This clonotype originated in a human donor in a cohort sampled during active COVID-19. The chain links TRBV2 to TRBJ2-4; 14 bases map to TRBD2. The CDR3 DNA sequence: TGTGCCAGCAGGCCTCGCGGACTAGCGGGGGGAATAGCCAAAAACATTCAGTACTTC. Its translation: CASRPRGLAGGIAKNIQYF.